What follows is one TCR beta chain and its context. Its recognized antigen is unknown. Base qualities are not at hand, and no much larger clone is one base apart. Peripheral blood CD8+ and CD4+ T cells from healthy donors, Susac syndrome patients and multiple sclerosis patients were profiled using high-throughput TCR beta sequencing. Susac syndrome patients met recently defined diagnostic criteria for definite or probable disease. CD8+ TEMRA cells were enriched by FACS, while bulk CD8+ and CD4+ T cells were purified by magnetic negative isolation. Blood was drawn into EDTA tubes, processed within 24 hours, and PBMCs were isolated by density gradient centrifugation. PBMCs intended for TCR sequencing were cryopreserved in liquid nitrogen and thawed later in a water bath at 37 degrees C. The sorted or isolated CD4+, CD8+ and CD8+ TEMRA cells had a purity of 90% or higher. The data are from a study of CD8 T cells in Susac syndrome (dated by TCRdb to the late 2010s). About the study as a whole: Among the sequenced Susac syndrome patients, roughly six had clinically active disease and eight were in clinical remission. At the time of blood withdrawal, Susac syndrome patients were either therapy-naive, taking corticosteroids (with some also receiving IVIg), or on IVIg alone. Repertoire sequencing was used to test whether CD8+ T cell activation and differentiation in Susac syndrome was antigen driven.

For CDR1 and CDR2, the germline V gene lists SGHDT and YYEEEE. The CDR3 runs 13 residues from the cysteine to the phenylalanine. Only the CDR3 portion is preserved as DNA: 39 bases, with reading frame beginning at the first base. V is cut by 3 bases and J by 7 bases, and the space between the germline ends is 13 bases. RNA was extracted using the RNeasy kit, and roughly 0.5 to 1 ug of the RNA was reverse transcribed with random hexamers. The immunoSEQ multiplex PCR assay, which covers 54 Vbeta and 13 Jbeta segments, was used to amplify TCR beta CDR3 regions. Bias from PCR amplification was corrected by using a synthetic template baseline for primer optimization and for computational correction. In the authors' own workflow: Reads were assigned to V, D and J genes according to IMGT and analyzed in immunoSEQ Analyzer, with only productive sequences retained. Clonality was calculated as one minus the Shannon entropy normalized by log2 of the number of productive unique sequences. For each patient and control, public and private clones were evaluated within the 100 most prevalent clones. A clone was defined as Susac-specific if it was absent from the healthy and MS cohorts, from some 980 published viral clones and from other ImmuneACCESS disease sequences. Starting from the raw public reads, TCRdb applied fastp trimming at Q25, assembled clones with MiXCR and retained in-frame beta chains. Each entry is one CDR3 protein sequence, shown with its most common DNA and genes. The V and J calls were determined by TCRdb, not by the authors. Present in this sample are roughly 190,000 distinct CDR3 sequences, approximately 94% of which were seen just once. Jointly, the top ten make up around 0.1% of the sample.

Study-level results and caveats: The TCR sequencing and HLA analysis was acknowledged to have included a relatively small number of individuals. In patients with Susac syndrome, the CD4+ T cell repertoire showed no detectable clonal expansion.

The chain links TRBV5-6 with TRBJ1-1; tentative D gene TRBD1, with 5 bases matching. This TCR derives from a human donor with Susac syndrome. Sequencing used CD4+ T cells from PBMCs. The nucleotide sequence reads TGTGCCAGCAGCTCCCCCGGGACGAATGAAGCTTTCTTT. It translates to CASSSPGTNEAFF. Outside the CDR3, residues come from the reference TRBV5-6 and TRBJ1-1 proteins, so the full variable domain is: DAGVTQSPTHLIKTRGQQVTLRCSPKSGHDTVSWYQQALGQGPQFIFQYYEEEERQRGNFPDRFSGHQFPNYSSELNVNALLLGDSALYLCASSSPGTNEAFFGQGTRLTVV.